The rows below give T cell receptor beta chains drawn from one sample of a study of Ad26.COV2.S vaccination and SARS-CoV-2 variants. Clones were sequenced by immunoSEQ multiplex PCR, and TCRdb holds only the in-frame ones, with some missing. The table has some 460,000 clones, about nine tenths seen once; the top ten hold approximately 1.7%. Sequencing was performed on peripheral blood, taken in a trial of Ad26.COV2.S vaccine versus placebo. These receptors originate from a person aged 18-60 years who received the Ad26.COV2.S COVID-19 vaccine or a placebo. CDR3s leave out the opening cysteine and the closing phenylalanine or tryptophan. Fields, in order: CDR3 protein, V gene.

CDR3aa: ASSPPAGGSGNTIY
v_gene: TRBV18

CDR3aa: ASSWAALSSYEQY
v_gene: TRBV27

CDR3aa: ASSTLGQGGTEAF
v_gene: TRBV5-1

CDR3aa: ASSPTGFSYEQY
v_gene: TRBV4-2

CDR3aa: ASSFSPGELF
v_gene: TRBV5-6

CDR3aa: ASSEITSGNIQY
v_gene: TRBV2

CDR3aa: ASSLSGGSGNTIY
v_gene: TRBV5-1

CDR3aa: ASSFRQGGLGGYT
v_gene: TRBV7-2

CDR3aa: ASSDSGASTDTQY
v_gene: TRBV9

CDR3aa: ATSKTSGGANTGELF
v_gene: TRBV25-1

CDR3aa: ASSLRRTAYPYEQY
v_gene: TRBV5-5

CDR3aa: ASSNRDRGRDEQF
v_gene: TRBV6-6

CDR3aa: ASSVGNNQPQH
v_gene: TRBV9

CDR3aa: ASSQDQGYGNTIY
v_gene: TRBV4-3

CDR3aa: ASSLVGRQSGETQY
v_gene: TRBV11-2

CDR3aa: ASSVDRGETQY
v_gene: TRBV9

CDR3aa: ASSLVAGAGNSPLH
v_gene: TRBV11-2

CDR3aa: ASSPKLWSDSQETQY
v_gene: TRBV11-2

CDR3aa: ASRTGYNSPLH
v_gene: TRBV6-5

CDR3aa: ASSLQHEVAGELF
v_gene: TRBV7-2

CDR3aa: ASSLTGHGNTIY
v_gene: TRBV5-1

CDR3aa: ASRPVGTGGNQPQH
v_gene: TRBV28

CDR3aa: ASSFTGVYGYT
v_gene: TRBV6-6

CDR3aa: ASSQVIGERNSPLH
v_gene: TRBV4-1

CDR3aa: ASSVGGRVYGYT
v_gene: TRBV9

CDR3aa: ASSLGQGQPQH
v_gene: TRBV7-9

CDR3aa: ASSLYQGAAIY
v_gene: TRBV5-8

CDR3aa: ATSRAGTSRTDTQY
v_gene: TRBV15

CDR3aa: ASSDPVTIRSDF
v_gene: TRBV6-1

CDR3aa: ASSWDRANTGELF
v_gene: TRBV7-3

CDR3aa: ASSLWQTHKNYGYT
v_gene: TRBV5-8

CDR3aa: ASSVDREYEAF
v_gene: TRBV5-1

CDR3aa: ASSQPDRENTEAF
v_gene: TRBV4-3

CDR3aa: ASSQDSLDSGANVLT
v_gene: TRBV3-1/TRBV3-2

CDR3aa: ASSLVGTAVKVYGYT
v_gene: TRBV5-1

CDR3aa: ASSPGTGNEQF
v_gene: TRBV5-6

CDR3aa: ASSLVRAGGGRNYGYT
v_gene: TRBV7-2

CDR3aa: ASSQDGGLAWETQY
v_gene: TRBV14

CDR3aa: ASSPTSSEAF
v_gene: TRBV18

CDR3aa: ASTPGRGGDTQY
v_gene: TRBV19